Below, one T cell receptor beta chain is given with its context. Authors' methods: Estimation of nucleated cell counts relied on the amplification of reference gene primers. Profiled with immunoSEQ multiplex PCR; TCRdb holds only in-frame clones, not every one. D and trimming were read from the DNA, whereas the V and J calls and clone size are those reported in that table. The sample has under 300,000 clones; 75% to 90% are singletons. With 5 bases clipped from V and 1 base from J, the junction kept 8 bases outside the gene matches. Germline lookup yields CDR1 MNHNY and CDR2 SVGAGI (reference sequence). The CDR3 runs to 16 residues. This entry is derived from a study of blood T cell repertoires in COVID-19. For the study at large: Some COVID-19 samples were acute and others convalescent; all came from the United States, Italy and Spain. Sample material is recorded as cDNA or gDNA derived from T cells, B-cell-depleted T cells, or PBMCs.

The TCR sequence derives from a young man who had recovered from COVID-19. Sample: peripheral blood. This rearrangement joins TRBV6-6 to TRBJ1-1; TRBD1 agrees at 9 bases. DNA of the CDR3: TGTGCCAGCAGTACATCGGACAGGGGCCCGAACACTGAAGCTTTCTTT. Residues: CASSTSDRGPNTEAFF.